Following are 10 T cell receptor beta chains from one sample sequenced in a study of CD8+ T cells in alopecia areata. Following extraction, RNA underwent reverse transcription to cDNA, which served as the sequencing template. Assay: immunoSEQ multiplex PCR; the TCRdb copy retains only in-frame clones and omits some. The sample holds approximately 300,000 clones, and no clone turns up only once. Separation of pooled cutaneous lymph node cells was by sorting with CD4, CD8alpha, NKG2D, NKG2ACE and other markers. The sample was CD4+ T cells sorted from a lymph node. These receptors were obtained from a C3H/HeJ mouse with alopecia areata. For this strain, the MHC haplotype corresponds to H2-k.

As regards this clone: All gene names here are mouse names. The sequenced fragment ends 4 residues before the CDR3 boundary, so the rest is inferred from the germline J gene. J is TRBJ2-1 and V is TRBV31; D remains unclear. The germline CDR1 and CDR2 sequences are GKSSPN and SITVG. The CDR3 runs 13 residues. Trimming stripped 0 bases from V and 3 bases from J, with 6 bases between. The CDR3 sequence is CAWSLPAYAEQFF. The DNA read from the CDR3 is TGTGCCTGGAGTCTACCAGCCTATGCT.

This clone was observed a few times. The gene names given are mouse names. Sequencing ends 4 residues short of the CDR3 end; the germline J gene provides the rest. The rearrangement joins TRBV1 to TRBJ2-7; 9 nucleotides agree with TRBD2. Germline V gene sequence: CDR1 NSQYPW, CDR2 LRSPGD (reference sequence). The CDR3 loop spans 14 amino acids. CDR3 sequence reads: CTCSPWGGAYEQYF. The sequenced CDR3 bases are TGCACCTGCAGTCCTTGGGGGGGCGCGTAT.

With respect to this clone: Gene labels here are mouse ones. The missing CDR3 end, 4 residues past where the read stops, is filled in from the germline J gene. The chain employs TRBV13-1 and TRBJ2-7; 9 bases map to TRBD2. The V gene end was trimmed by 0 bases and the J gene end by 0 bases; junction bases not matched to a gene: 1. This CDR3 has 15 amino acids. The V gene's germline CDR1 is NSHNY and CDR2 SYGAGN. CDR3: CASSDAWGGSYEQYF. The sequenced CDR3 bases are TGTGCCAGCAGTGATGCCTGGGGGGGCTCCTAT.

This clone was seen a few times. Mouse gene names and germline throughout. With the read ending 4 residues before the CDR3 end, the germline J gene is used to fill in that end. V and J are TRBV13-1 and TRBJ2-2; 7 bases are a match to TRBD2. The CDR3 consists of 14 residues. V was clipped by 6 bases and J by 1 base; unmatched bases: 3. The germline V gene has CDR1 NSHNY and CDR2 SYGAGN. The CDR3 bases that were read are TGTGCCAGCACCTGGGGGATAAACACCGGG. This codes for CASTWGINTG. The complete CDR3 protein is CASTWGINTGQLYF.

This clone was counted ten times or more. Germline and genes here are mouse. The read terminates 4 residues ahead of where the CDR3 ends, so the germline J gene completes it. The V and J genes are TRBV1 and TRBJ2-3; 8 bases are shared with TRBD2. Germline trimming cut 2 bases from V and 0 bases from J; bases unmatched to any gene: 4. The CDR3 length is 16 residues. CDR1 is NSQYPW and CDR2 is LRSPGD in the germline V gene (reference sequence). CDR3 loop: CTCSAKGGPSAETLYF. CDR3 bases read: TGCACCTGCAGTGCAAAGGGGGGGCCTAGTGCAGAA.

This clone has more than one count but fewer than ten. Gene names and germline match the mouse. The DNA ends 4 residues before the CDR3 does, and the rest of the CDR3 is filled in from the germline J gene. The chain joins TRBV17 to TRBJ2-1, with 7 bases that match TRBD1. Germline V lookup: CDR1 MNHDT, CDR2 YYDKIL. Unmatched junction bases numbered 5, after V lost 7 bases and J lost 2 bases. This CDR3 spans 14 amino acids. The CDR3 protein is CASNPGTDYAEQFF. The CDR3 bases that were read are TGTGCTAGCAACCCCGGGACAGACTATGCT. Filled out from reference TRBV17 and TRBJ2-1, the complete variable domain reads DTTVKQNPRYKLARVGKPVNLICSQTMNHDTMYWYQKKPNQAPKLLLFYYDKILNREADTFEKFQSSRPNNSFCSLYIGSAGLEYSAMYLCASNPGTDYAEQFFGPGTRLTVL.

This clone showed up many times. Gene names and germline refer to mouse. The DNA ends 3 residues before the CDR3 does, and the rest of the CDR3 is filled in from the germline J gene. Other DNA variants within this sample encode the same CDR3. This chain links TRBV1 with TRBJ1-6; no definite D call. TRBJ1-6 is an ORF for which the function is uncertain. Germline values: CDR1 NSQYPW, CDR2 LRSPGD (reference sequence). The CDR3 totals 14 residues. V gave up 1 base and J gave up 3 bases, with 4 bases separating them. CDR3 sequence: CTCSAGHYNSPLYF. The CDR3 bases that were read are TGCACCTGCAGTGCAGGACACTATAATTCGCCC.

To note about this clone: Gene names denote mouse genes. The DNA ends 4 residues before the CDR3 does, and the rest of the CDR3 is filled in from the germline J gene. This chain connects TRBV13-1 to TRBJ2-2; TRBD1 matches 7 bases. The CDR3 spans 16 residues. The ends lost 1 base at V and 0 bases at J; junction bases unmatched: 3. CDR1 is NSHNY, CDR2 SYGAGN, per germline. Here the CDR3 reads CASSDNRGSNTGQLYF. The covered CDR3 bases are TGTGCCAGCAGTGATAACAGGGGTTCAAACACCGGG.

A remark on this clone: Germline and genes: mouse. With the read ending 4 residues before the CDR3 end, the germline J gene is used to fill in that end. This chain uses TRBV17 with TRBJ2-7; 12 nucleotides line up with TRBD2. The germline CDR1 and CDR2 sequences are MNHDT and YYDKIL. With 3 bases clipped from V and 0 bases from J, the junction kept 3 bases outside the gene matches. This CDR3 is 16 amino acids long. The covered CDR3 bases are TGTGCTAGCAGTAGGGGACTGGGGGGTCTCTCCTAT. Encoded protein: CASSRGLGGLSY. From start to end, the CDR3 is CASSRGLGGLSYEQYF.

Regarding this clone: Gene names refer to mouse genes. The CDR3 end is not reached by the read, which stops 4 residues before it; the germline J gene fills it in. This sequence joins TRBV13-2 and TRBJ2-5; a weak D match, TRBD2 (6 bases). The CDR3 runs 13 residues. CDR1 and CDR2 from the germline V gene are NNHNN and SYGAGS (reference sequence). The DNA read from the CDR3 is TGTGCCAGCGGTGAAGGGACTATAGAC. Its translation: CASGEGTID. The full CDR3 reads CASGEGTIDTQYF.